This TCR beta chain was observed in a study of T cell changes during pregnancy in multiple sclerosis. This table comes from immunoSEQ multiplex PCR, and its TCRdb copy is limited to in-frame clones, with some not included. The data contain approximately 97,000 clones, 90% of them singletons. The V gene end was trimmed by 4 bases and the J gene end by 8 bases; junction bases not matched to a gene: 10. Germline V gives CDR1 MNHEY, CDR2 SVGAGI. CDR3 size: 15 residues. The genes are TRBV6-5 and TRBJ1-2; 10 nucleotides align to TRBD1. Sequencing used peripheral blood, obtained in the second trimester of pregnancy. This receptor was obtained from a female donor in good health, enrolled as a control in a pregnancy study. The CDR3 DNA sequence: TGTGCCAGCAGTTGTCGGGACAGGGGACCGACAGGCTACACCTTC. It is translated as CASSCRDRGPTGYTF.